These 14 T cell receptor beta chains came from one sample sequenced in a study of beta chain features in type 1 diabetes. Investigators reverse transcribed all isolated RNA, so they sequenced expressed TCRB transcripts. Sequencing used immunoSEQ multiplex PCR; TCRdb keeps in-frame clones, though not all of them. The sample carries roughly 300,000 clones, about a tenth recorded once. These receptors have no identified antigens. Overall study findings and caveats: All four CD4+ subsets from Type 1 diabetes patients carried moderately but significantly shorter TCRB CDR3s.

Source material: central memory CD4+ T cells from blood. The receptors here all came from a man younger than 40 with type 1 diabetes.

Here the CDR3 reads CAWRKTGVENIQYF. For the CDR3, the DNA is TGTGCCTGGAGGAAGACAGGGGTAGAAAACATTCAGTACTTC. The V and J genes are TRBV30 and TRBJ2-4; TRBD1 aligns across 8 bases. CDR3 length equals 14 residues. Germline CDR1 is GTSNPN and CDR2 is SVGIG (reference sequence). V shed 3 bases, J shed 5 bases, and the junction held 6 bases outside the gene matches. Looking up the rest from reference TRBV30 and TRBJ2-4 gives the full variable domain: SQTIHQWPATLVQPVGSPLSLECTVEGTSNPNLYWYRQAAGRGLQLLFYSVGIGQISSEVPQNLSASRPQDRQFILSSKKLLLSDSGFYLCAWRKTGVENIQYFGAGTRLSVL.

The chain has TRBV5-4 and TRBJ2-3, with TRBD2 as a possible D gene (5 bases). CDR1 is SGHNT, CDR2 YYREEE, per germline (reference sequence). This CDR3 spans 13 amino acids. The V and J ends lost 0 bases and 6 bases respectively, with 8 bases between them. CDR3 sequence: CASSLGPGDTQYF. The CDR3, as DNA: TGTGCCAGCAGCTTGGGGCCGGGGGATACGCAGTATTTT. The variable domain in full, with the rest retrieved from reference TRBV5-4 and TRBJ2-3, is ETGVTQSPTHLIKTRGQQVTLRCSSQSGHNTVSWYQQALGQGPQFIFQYYREEENGRGNFPPRFSGLQFPNYSSELNVNALELDDSALYLCASSLGPGDTQYFGPGTRLTVL.

The chain couples TRBV2 to TRBJ1-1; D unresolved. This CDR3 comprises 15 residues. The germline V gene has CDR1 SNHLY and CDR2 FYNNEI. V gave up 0 bases and J gave up 3 bases, with 11 bases separating them. As DNA, the CDR3 is TGTGCCAGCAGTGAAGCGACTCGCGGGTACACTGAAGCTTTCTTT. Translating gives CASSEATRGYTEAFF.

This clone was counted a few times. The V gene is TRBV5-4, the J gene TRBJ1-1; D call uncertain. The CDR3 sequence is 14 residues long. The ends were cut back, 0 bases at V and 0 bases at J, with 6 bases in the middle. The germline CDR1 and CDR2 sequences are SGHNT and YYREEE (reference sequence). The CDR3 protein is CASSLEQMNTEAFF. CDR3 DNA: TGTGCCAGCAGCTTGGAACAGATGAACACTGAAGCTTTCTTT.

There are a few counts of this clone. V is TRBV29-1 and J is TRBJ2-3, with D unclear. The V end lost 8 bases, the J end lost 0 bases, and 3 bases lay between the germline ends. CDR1 and CDR2 from the germline V gene are SQVTM and ANQGSEA. The CDR3 covers 10 residues. This CDR3 reads CSYSTDTQYF. The CDR3 DNA reads as TGCAGCTACAGCACAGATACGCAGTATTTT.

In its sample, this clone was seen a few times. This same CDR3 is encoded by further DNA sequences in the sample. This chain joins TRBV2 and TRBJ1-6; TRBD1 matches 9 bases. The CDR3 extends over 14 amino acids. V trimming: 6 bases; J trimming: 9 bases; junction bases outside the gene matches: 6. Germline lookup yields CDR1 SNHLY and CDR2 FYNNEI. This chain's CDR3 is CASSPGTGISPLHF. The CDR3 coding sequence is TGTGCCAGCAGCCCCGGGACAGGGATTTCACCCCTCCACTTT.

This clone was recorded only once. V usage is TRBV9 and J usage is TRBJ1-3; D remains ambiguous. The germline V gene has CDR1 SGDLS and CDR2 YYNGEE. Trimming took 0 bases from V and 0 from J, leaving 10 bases between them. The CDR3 totals 16 residues. Written as DNA, the CDR3 is TGTGCCAGCAGCGTAGGTCTACATTACTCTGGAAACACCATATATTTT. Amino acids: CASSVGLHYSGNTIYF.

This chain connects TRBV7-2 to TRBJ2-1; TRBD2 might be the D (6 bases). V was clipped by 5 bases and J by 4 bases, with 21 bases between them. The length of the CDR3 is 17 residues. Germline CDR1 SGHTA, CDR2 FQGNSA. The CDR3 DNA is TGTGCCAGCAGCCGAAATATGGACCCCGCGGGGTACAATGAGCAGTTCTTC. Protein sequence: CASSRNMDPAGYNEQFF.

In its sample, this clone was seen a few times. This chain joins TRBV2 and TRBJ2-1; possibly TRBD1 for D (6 bases). V was pared by 6 bases and J by 7 bases, with 16 bases between. The CDR3 is 14 residues long. Germline values: CDR1 SNHLY, CDR2 FYNNEI. The CDR3 is CASRRYRDGNEQFF. CDR3 nucleotide sequence: TGTGCCAGCAGACGGTACAGGGACGGGAATGAGCAGTTCTTC. Variable domain in full (rest from reference TRBV2 and TRBJ2-1): EPEVTQTPSHQVTQMGQEVILRCVPISNHLYFYWYRQILGQKVEFLVSFYNNEISEKSEIFDDQFSVERPDGSNFTLKIRSTKLEDSAMYFCASRRYRDGNEQFFGPGTRLTVL.

This clone was counted only a few times. The chain uses TRBV30 and TRBJ1-1; no firm D call. Trimming took off 5 bases at V and 0 bases at J, with 7 bases between the two ends. Germline CDR1 and CDR2: GTSNPN and SVGIG (reference sequence). This CDR3 has 12 residues. This CDR3 reads CAWERLNTEAFF. The DNA of the CDR3 is TGTGCCTGGGAAAGGCTGAACACTGAAGCTTTCTTT.

CDR3 DNA sequence: TGTGCCAGCAGCTTGCAAGGGGCCCAAGAGACCCAGTACTTC. This codes for CASSLQGAQETQYF. The chain couples TRBV5-4 to TRBJ2-5, with D perhaps TRBD1 (5 bases). The CDR3 consists of 14 residues. The germline gives CDR1 SGHNT, CDR2 YYREEE (reference sequence). V was clipped by 1 base and J by 1 base, with 8 bases between them.

The V gene is TRBV5-4, the J gene TRBJ2-5, with TRBD2 as a possible D gene (6 bases). This CDR3 has 16 amino acids. Germline V gene data show CDR1 as SGHNT and CDR2 as YYREEE (reference sequence). Trimming pared 3 bases from V and 1 base from J, leaving 16 bases between. The CDR3 loop reads CASSSPHAAGQETQYF. The CDR3 nucleotides are TGTGCCAGCAGCTCGCCACATGCAGCGGGCCAAGAGACCCAGTACTTC. The whole variable domain, remainder taken from reference TRBV5-4 and TRBJ2-5, is ETGVTQSPTHLIKTRGQQVTLRCSSQSGHNTVSWYQQALGQGPQFIFQYYREEENGRGNFPPRFSGLQFPNYSSELNVNALELDDSALYLCASSSPHAAGQETQYFGPGTRLLVL.

This clone was seen at least ten times. The rearrangement joins TRBV7-2 to TRBJ1-1, with D unresolved. Germline CDR1 is SGHTA and CDR2 is FQGNSA. The CDR3 sequence is 15 residues long. Trimming removed 1 base from V and 0 bases from J, with 9 bases in between. CDR3 nucleotide sequence: TGTGCCAGCAGCTTAGTAGCCCAAGTGAACACTGAAGCTTTCTTT. Encoded protein: CASSLVAQVNTEAFF.

In its sample, this clone was seen a few times. The chain couples TRBV27 to TRBJ1-6, with 7 bases identical to TRBD1. The CDR3 totals 15 residues. The V and J ends lost 3 bases and 3 bases, in that order; junction bases with no gene match: 2. The germline V gene has CDR1 MNHEY and CDR2 SMNVEV (reference sequence). The CDR3: CASSFGQVYNSPLHF. The CDR3 region has the DNA TGTGCCAGCAGTTTCGGACAGGTCTATAATTCACCCCTCCACTTT.